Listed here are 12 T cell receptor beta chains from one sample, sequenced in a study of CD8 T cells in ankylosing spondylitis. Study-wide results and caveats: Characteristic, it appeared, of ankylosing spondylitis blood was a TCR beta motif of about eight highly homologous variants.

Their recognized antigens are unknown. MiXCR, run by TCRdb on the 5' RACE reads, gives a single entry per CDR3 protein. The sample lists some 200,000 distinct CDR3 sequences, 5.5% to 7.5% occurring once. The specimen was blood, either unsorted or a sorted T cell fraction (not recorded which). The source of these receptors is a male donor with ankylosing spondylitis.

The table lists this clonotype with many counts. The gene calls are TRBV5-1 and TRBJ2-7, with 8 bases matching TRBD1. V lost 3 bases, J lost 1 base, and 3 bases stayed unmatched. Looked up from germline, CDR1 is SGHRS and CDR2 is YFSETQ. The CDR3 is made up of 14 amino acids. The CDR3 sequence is CASSYDRGSYEQYF. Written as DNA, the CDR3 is TGCGCCAGCAGCTACGACAGGGGTTCCTACGAGCAGTACTTC.

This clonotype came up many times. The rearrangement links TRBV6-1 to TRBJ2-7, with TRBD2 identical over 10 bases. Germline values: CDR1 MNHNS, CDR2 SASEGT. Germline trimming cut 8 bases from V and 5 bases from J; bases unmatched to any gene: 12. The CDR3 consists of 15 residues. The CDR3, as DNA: TGTGCCAGCCGCTTATCCAGGACTAGCGGTAACGAGCAGTACTTC. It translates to CASRLSRTSGNEQYF.

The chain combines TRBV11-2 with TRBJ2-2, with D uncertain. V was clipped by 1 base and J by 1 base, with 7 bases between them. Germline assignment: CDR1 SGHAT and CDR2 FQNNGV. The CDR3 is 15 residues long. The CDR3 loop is CASSLGSLNTGELFF. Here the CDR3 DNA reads TGTGCCAGCAGCTTAGGGTCCCTGAACACCGGGGAGCTGTTTTTT.

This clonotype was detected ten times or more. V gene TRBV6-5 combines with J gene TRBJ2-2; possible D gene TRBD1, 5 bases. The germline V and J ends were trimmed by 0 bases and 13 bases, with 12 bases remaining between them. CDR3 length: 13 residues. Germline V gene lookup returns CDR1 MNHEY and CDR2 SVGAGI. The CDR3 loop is CASSYSTGAGLFF. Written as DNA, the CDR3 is TGTGCCAGCAGTTACTCAACAGGCGCCGGGCTGTTTTTT.

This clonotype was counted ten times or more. The CDR3: CASSPQPGQGAYEQFF. The CDR3 DNA follows: TGTGCCAGCAGCCCGCAGCCGGGACAGGGGGCTTATGAGCAGTTCTTC. J is TRBJ2-1 and V is TRBV7-6, with 12 bases matching TRBD1. The CDR3 consists of 16 residues. Losses at the gene ends were 5 bases for V and 8 bases for J; bases not matched to a gene: 10. Per the germline V gene, CDR1 is SGHVS and CDR2 is FNYEAQ.

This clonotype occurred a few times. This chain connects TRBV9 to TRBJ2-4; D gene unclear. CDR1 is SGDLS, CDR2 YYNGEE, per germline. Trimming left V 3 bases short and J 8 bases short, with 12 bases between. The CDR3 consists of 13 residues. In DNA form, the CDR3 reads TGTGCCAGCAGCGCGGGCTCTGGGGACATTCAGTACTTC. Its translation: CASSAGSGDIQYF.

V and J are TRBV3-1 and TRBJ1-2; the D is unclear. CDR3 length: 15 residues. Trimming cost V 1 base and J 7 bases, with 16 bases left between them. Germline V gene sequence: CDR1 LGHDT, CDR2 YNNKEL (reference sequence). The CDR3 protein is CASSQGWGEEFGYTF. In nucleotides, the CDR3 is TGTGCCAGCAGCCAAGGTTGGGGAGAGGAATTTGGCTACACCTTC.

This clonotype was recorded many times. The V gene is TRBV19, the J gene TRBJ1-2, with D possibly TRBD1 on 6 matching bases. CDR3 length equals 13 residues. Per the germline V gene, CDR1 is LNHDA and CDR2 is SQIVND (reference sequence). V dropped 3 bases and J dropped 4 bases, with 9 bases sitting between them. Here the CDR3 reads CASSIGTPYGYTF. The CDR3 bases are TGTGCCAGTAGTATCGGGACACCCTATGGCTACACCTTC.

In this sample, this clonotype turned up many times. CDR3 sequence (DNA): TGTGCCAGCAGTTACCAACCAGGGGCGAATCAGCCCCAGCATTTT. Encoded protein: CASSYQPGANQPQHF. The chain carries TRBV6-5 and TRBJ1-5; tentatively, D is TRBD1 (6 bases). The CDR3 is 15 amino acids. Trimming stripped 2 bases from V and 4 bases from J, with 12 bases between. CDR1 and CDR2 from the germline V gene are MNHEY and SVGAGI.

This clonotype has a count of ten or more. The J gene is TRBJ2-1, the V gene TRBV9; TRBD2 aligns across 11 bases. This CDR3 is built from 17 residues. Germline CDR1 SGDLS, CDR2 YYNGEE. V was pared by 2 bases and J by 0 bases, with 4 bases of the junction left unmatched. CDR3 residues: CASSVTSGESSYNEQFF. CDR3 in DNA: TGTGCCAGCAGCGTGACTAGCGGGGAGAGCTCCTACAATGAGCAGTTCTTC.

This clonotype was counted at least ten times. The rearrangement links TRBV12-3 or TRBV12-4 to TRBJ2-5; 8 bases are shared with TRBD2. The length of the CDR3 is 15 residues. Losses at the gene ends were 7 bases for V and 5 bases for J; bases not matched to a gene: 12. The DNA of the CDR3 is TGTGCCAGCACTTTTACCGGGACTAGAGGCGAGACCCAGTACTTC. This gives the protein CASTFTGTRGETQYF.

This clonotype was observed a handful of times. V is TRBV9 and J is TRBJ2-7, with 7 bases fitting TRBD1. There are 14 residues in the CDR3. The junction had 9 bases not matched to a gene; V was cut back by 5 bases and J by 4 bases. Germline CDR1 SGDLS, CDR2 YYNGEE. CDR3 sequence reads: CASRGTEEIYEQYF. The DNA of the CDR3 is TGTGCCAGCAGGGGGACAGAAGAGATATACGAGCAGTACTTC.